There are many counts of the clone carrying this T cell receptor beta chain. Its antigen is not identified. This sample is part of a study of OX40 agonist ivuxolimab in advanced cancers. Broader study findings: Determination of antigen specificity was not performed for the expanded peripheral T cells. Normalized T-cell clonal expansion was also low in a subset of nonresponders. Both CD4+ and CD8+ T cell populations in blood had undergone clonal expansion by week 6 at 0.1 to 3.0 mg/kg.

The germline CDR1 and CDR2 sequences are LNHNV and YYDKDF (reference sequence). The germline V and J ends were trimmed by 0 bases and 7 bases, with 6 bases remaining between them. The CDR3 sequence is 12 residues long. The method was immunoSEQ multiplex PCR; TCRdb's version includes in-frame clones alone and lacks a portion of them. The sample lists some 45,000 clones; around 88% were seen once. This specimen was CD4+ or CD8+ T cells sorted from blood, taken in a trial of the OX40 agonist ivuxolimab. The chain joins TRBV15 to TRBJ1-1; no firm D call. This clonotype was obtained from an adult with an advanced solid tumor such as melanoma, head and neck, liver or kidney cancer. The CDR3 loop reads CATSRDYSEAFF. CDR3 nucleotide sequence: TGTGCCACCAGCAGAGATTATAGTGAAGCTTTCTTT. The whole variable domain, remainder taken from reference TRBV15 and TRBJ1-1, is DAMVIQNPRYQVTQFGKPVTLSCSQTLNHNVMYWYQQKSSQAPKLLFHYYDKDFNNEADTPDNFQSRRPNTSFCFLDIRSPGLGDTAMYLCATSRDYSEAFFGQGTRLTVV.